This TCR beta chain was identified during a study of vaccination and CD4 T cells after COVID-19. Study-wide context: Control cultures were given a CEFX pool, an HIV-1 Nef pool, or no peptide.

This clonotype was counted a few times. Its antigen remains unidentified. Documented treatment: approximately nine-day PBMC culture with coronavirus spike peptide pools or control peptides (ViraFEST assay). Cultures of PBMCs, roughly 2 million per well, were set up with roughly 9.1 IU/ml IL-2 and around 9.7 ug/ml peptide pools. This CDR3 has 14 residues. The germline gives CDR1 DFQATT, CDR2 SNEGSKA (reference sequence). Between the trimmed V and J ends, which lost 1 base and 4 bases, there was a span of 13 bases. The assay that was used to sequence DNA from cultured CD4+ T cells was the Oncomine TCR Beta short-read assay. TCRdb recomputed calls from the PCR reads with MiXCR, one row per CDR3 protein. The data contain 20,000 or so distinct CDR3 sequences, roughly two fifths of them singletons.

The sequencing here drew on CD4+ T cells from blood, cultured in vitro, taken after SARS-CoV-2 vaccination. This chain joins TRBV20-1 and TRBJ1-2; no reliable D call. The receptor comes from a human donor who had recovered from COVID-19. The CDR3 reads CSARVPLNGYGYTF. For the CDR3, the DNA is TGCAGTGCTAGAGTGCCCCTAAACGGCTATGGCTACACCTTC.